This paragraph covers one T cell receptor (beta chain) sequence. The antigen is not known. The time point was: patch test 3, about 24 weeks after DPC sensitization. Documented treatment: therapeutic diphenylcyclopropenone sensitization with weekly scalp DPC. The data stem from a study of human T cells and chemical hapten exposure. Across the whole study: Throughout the approximately 26-week study, diphenylcyclopropenone was applied weekly to the patients' scalps. Patients, largely female, had alopecia areata, totalis or universalis. Regarding the study as a whole: Unchanged with DPC sensitization were TCRs above 1 in 1000 frequency. Counts of TCRs expanded at PT1 correlated positively with patch test score.

The CDR3 totals 14 residues. Looked up from germline, CDR1 is SGHDT and CDR2 is YYEEEE. The V and J ends lost 2 bases and 3 bases respectively, with 11 bases between them. TCRdb independently ran MiXCR on the RACE reads; one entry per CDR3 protein. Here the sample spans about 71,000 distinct CDR3 sequences, more than 9.5% being singletons. The specimen was whole blood, collected in connection with sensitization to the hapten diphenylcyclopropenone (DPC). The TCR sequence derives from a woman in her 50s with alopecia areata. Some clones in this sample may be carry-over from other donors' samples. V is TRBV5-6 and J is TRBJ1-2; tentatively, D is TRBD1 (6 bases). The CDR3 nucleotides are TGTGCCAGCAGCTTAGTGGGGGCTGACTATGGCTACACCTTC. Translating it yields CASSLVGADYGYTF.